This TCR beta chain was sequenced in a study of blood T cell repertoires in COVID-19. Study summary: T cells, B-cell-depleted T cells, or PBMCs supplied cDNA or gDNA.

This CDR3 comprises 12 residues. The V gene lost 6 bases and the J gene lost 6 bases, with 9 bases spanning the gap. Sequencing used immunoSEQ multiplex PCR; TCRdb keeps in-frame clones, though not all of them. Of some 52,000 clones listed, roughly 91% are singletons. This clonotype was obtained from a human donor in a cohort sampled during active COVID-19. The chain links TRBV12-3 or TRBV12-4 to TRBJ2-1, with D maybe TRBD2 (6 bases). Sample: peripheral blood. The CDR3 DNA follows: TGTGCCAGCAGGGGAGCGGGCAATGAGCAGTTCTTC. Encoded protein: CASRGAGNEQFF.